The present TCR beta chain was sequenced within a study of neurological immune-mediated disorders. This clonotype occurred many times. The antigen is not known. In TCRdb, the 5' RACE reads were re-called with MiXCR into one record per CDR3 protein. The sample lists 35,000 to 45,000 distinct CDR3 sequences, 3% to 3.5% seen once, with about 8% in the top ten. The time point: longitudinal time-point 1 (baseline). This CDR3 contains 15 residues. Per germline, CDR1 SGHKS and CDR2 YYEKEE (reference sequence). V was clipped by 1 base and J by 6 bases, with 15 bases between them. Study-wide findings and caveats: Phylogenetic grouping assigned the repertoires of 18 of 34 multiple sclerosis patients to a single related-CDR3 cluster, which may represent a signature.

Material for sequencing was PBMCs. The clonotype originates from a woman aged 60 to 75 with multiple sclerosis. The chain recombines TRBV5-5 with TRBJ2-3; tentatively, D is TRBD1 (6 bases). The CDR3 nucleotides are TGTGCCAGCAGCTTGTCAATGGGGGCGCCGGATACGCAGTATTTT. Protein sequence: CASSLSMGAPDTQYF. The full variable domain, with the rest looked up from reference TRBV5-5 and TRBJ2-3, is DAGVTQSPTHLIKTRGQQVTLRCSPISGHKSVSWYQQVLGQGPQFIFQYYEKEERGRGNFPDRFSARQFPNYSSELNVNALLLGDSALYLCASSLSMGAPDTQYFGPGTRLTVL.